This TCR beta chain was found in a study of a mutant IDH1 vaccine in newly diagnosed glioma. Across the whole study: The study gave patients eight vaccinations in weeks 1, 3, 5, 7, 11, 15, 19, 23. Patients got radiotherapy, temozolomide, or both beforehand, and most got both.

Profiling relied on immunoSEQ multiplex PCR, and the TCRdb table lists in-frame clones only, not all of them. The sample consists of some 64,000 clones, about four fifths of them appearing once. Regarding the study as a whole: Pseudoprogression looked unconnected to shifts in top peripheral T cell clonotypes.

Time point meaning: week 11, during vaccination. Mutant IDH1 20-mer peptide, at 300 ug, made up each vaccine dose, with topical imiquimod. The study enrolled donors with new WHO grade 3 or 4 IDH1-mutant, ATRX-lost astrocytomas. The CDR3 runs 13 residues. Germline V gene sequence: CDR1 MGHRA, CDR2 YSYEKL. Trimming took off 0 bases at V and 5 bases at J, with 4 bases between the two ends. As for this clone: What it binds is not known.

This receptor was taken from a woman aged 45-60 years with glioma. This chain joins TRBV4-1 and TRBJ2-2; no clear D. Sequenced here: PBMCs, sampled from a glioma patient whose treatment included an IDH1 peptide vaccine. The DNA for the CDR3 is TGCGCCAGCAGCCAAGAGAGAACCGGGGAGCTGTTTTTT. Encoded protein: CASSQERTGELFF.